These 12 T cell receptor beta chains share one sample of origin, sequenced in a study of blood T cells in healthy people across ages. Then a second PCR, running about 6 to 11 cycles, was carried out with a sample-barcoded 5' primer and a J-beta primer mix. TCRdb re-derived calls from the 5' RACE reads in MiXCR, one entry per CDR3 protein. The data contain 1.5 million to 2 million distinct CDR3 sequences, around half of them seen just once; the ten biggest clones take up 2.1%. Material: blood. The receptors derive from a woman aged 40 to 50 in good health.

This chain joins TRBV4-3 and TRBJ2-3; D not certain. Between the trimmed V and J ends, which lost 0 bases and 2 bases, there was a span of 6 bases. The V gene's germline CDR1 is LGHNA and CDR2 YSLEER. The CDR3 is made up of 14 amino acids. The DNA of the CDR3 is TGCGCCAGCAGCCAAGATATTTACACAGATACGCAGTATTTT. Protein product: CASSQDIYTDTQYF.

This clonotype showed up just a few times. The chain employs TRBV20-1 and TRBJ1-2; unclear D gene. Germline assignment: CDR1 DFQATT and CDR2 SNEGSKA (reference sequence). V was clipped by 1 base and J by 2 bases, with 14 bases between them. The CDR3 consists of 15 residues. The CDR3 loop is CSARAASLRNYGYTF. The CDR3 region has the DNA TGCAGTGCTAGAGCGGCGTCCCTTAGAAACTATGGCTACACCTTC.

The CDR3 protein is CASSQDPAGENGYTF. DNA for the CDR3: TGCGCCAGCAGCCAAGATCCGGCAGGGGAAAATGGCTACACCTTC. The rearrangement joins TRBV4-3 to TRBJ1-2; tentative D call: TRBD1 (6 bases). V was shortened by 0 bases and J by 6 bases, with 14 bases between the two germline ends. CDR3 length: 15 residues. CDR1 is LGHNA and CDR2 is YSLEER in the germline V gene.

The chain recombines TRBV4-2 with TRBJ2-3; no definite D call. CDR3 length: 13 residues. CDR1 and CDR2 from the germline V gene are LGHNA and YNFKEQ. The ends were cut back, 2 bases at V and 2 bases at J, with 5 bases in the middle. CDR3 nucleotide sequence: TGTGCCAGCAGCCAACAACACACAGATACGCAGTATTTT. Encoded protein: CASSQQHTDTQYF.

This clonotype was observed a few times. V and J are TRBV20-1 and TRBJ1-5, with no clear D. The V and J ends lost 5 bases and 0 bases respectively, with 8 bases between them. Germline assignment: CDR1 DFQATT and CDR2 SNEGSKA (reference sequence). The CDR3 spans 13 residues. In nucleotides, the CDR3 is TGCAGTGCTGGCGAGATTAGCAATCAGCCCCAGCATTTT. Translated, it gives CSAGEISNQPQHF.

Concerning this clonotype: A read error may explain this, as a much larger clone is one base away. The chain links TRBV28 to TRBJ1-1; 7 bases line up with TRBD1. The CDR3 runs to 15 residues. The V and J ends lost 8 bases and 3 bases, in that order; junction bases with no gene match: 12. CDR1 is MDHEN and CDR2 is SYDVKM in the germline V gene. The CDR3 bases are TGTGCCAGCCCGAAAGGGGGCGCGTGGGACACTGAAGCTTTCTTT. It translates to CASPKGGAWDTEAFF.

The CDR3 protein is CASSQRDRINEQYF. The CDR3 DNA is TGTGCCAGCAGCCAGAGGGACAGAATTAACGAGCAGTACTTC. V usage is TRBV6-2 or TRBV6-3 and J usage is TRBJ2-7, with 7 bases lining up with TRBD1. Germline V gene lookup returns CDR1 MNHEY and CDR2 SVGEGT. Losses at the gene ends were 6 bases for V and 5 bases for J; bases not matched to a gene: 10. This CDR3 comprises 14 residues.

J is TRBJ2-3 and V is TRBV20-1; 7 nucleotides agree with TRBD2. Per the germline V gene, CDR1 is DFQATT and CDR2 is SNEGSKA (reference sequence). This CDR3 is built from 15 residues. V dropped 2 bases and J dropped 3; count of bases not matched to a gene: 8. The CDR3 DNA reads TGCAGTGCTAGACGTGGACTAGGAGGGACAGATACGCAGTATTTT. Protein sequence: CSARRGLGGTDTQYF.

The table lists this clonotype with a few counts. This chain joins TRBV6-6 and TRBJ2-6; D not resolved. Germline lookup yields CDR1 MNHNY and CDR2 SVGAGI (reference sequence). CDR3 length: 15 amino acids. V was shortened by 5 bases and J by 3 bases, with 11 bases between the two germline ends. The CDR3 region has the DNA TGTGCCAGCAGTCCACAGCGCGGTGGGGCCAACGTCCTGACTTTC. This codes for CASSPQRGGANVLTF.

The V and J genes are TRBV5-1 and TRBJ2-3; D not resolved. This CDR3 is built from 14 residues. The V end was cut by 7 bases, the J end by 2 bases, with 14 bases between. From germline, CDR1 is SGHRS and CDR2 YFSETQ. The CDR3 DNA follows: TGCGCCAGCGCAGCCCCTCCCCACACAGATACGCAGTATTTT. This gives the protein CASAAPPHTDTQYF. The whole variable domain, remainder taken from reference TRBV5-1 and TRBJ2-3, is KAGVTQTPRYLIKTRGQQVTLSCSPISGHRSVSWYQQTPGQGLQFLFEYFSETQRNKGNFPGRFSGRQFSNSRSEMNVSTLELGDSALYLCASAAPPHTDTQYFGPGTRLTVL.

This clonotype was seen a handful of times. This chain links TRBV7-2 with TRBJ2-7; 7 nucleotides line up with TRBD2. The CDR3 totals 13 residues. V trimming: 7 bases; J trimming: 2 bases; junction bases outside the gene matches: 5. The germline V gene has CDR1 SGHTA and CDR2 FQGNSA. CDR3 bases: TGTGCCAGCAACGCTGGGGGGGCCTACGAGCAGTACTTC. Its protein product is CASNAGGAYEQYF.

This clonotype was counted only a few times. The chain employs TRBV4-1 and TRBJ2-1, with 8 bases lining up with TRBD1. Germline CDR1 is MGHRA and CDR2 is YSYEKL. CDR3 length: 14 amino acids. J lost 8 bases, V lost 2 bases, and 5 bases had no gene match. The CDR3 DNA reads TGCGCCAGCAGCCAACCAGGGGGCGGCTATGAGCAGTTCTTC. It translates to CASSQPGGGYEQFF.